This entry lists 25 T cell receptor delta chains sequenced from one sample in a study of gamma-delta chains in newborns, infants, children. TCRdb called clones anew from the reads with CATT. This sample has about 8,300 delta-chain clones, with about 1.5% found just once. What was sequenced was blood. The receptors were sampled from a child who was a newborn, infant or young child, either healthy, febrile or measles-vaccinated (not recorded which).

A few counts support this clone. A read error likely explains why the TCRdb protein, taken from a much larger clone, differs from this DNA's translation at residue 12; the protein shown is translated from the DNA. V usage is TRDV2 and J usage is TRDJ3; a weak D match, TRDD3 (6 bases). V lost 1 base to trimming and J lost 2 bases, with 20 bases between them. In germline, CDR1 is GEAIGNYY, CDR2 EKD. The CDR3 has 20 amino acids. The CDR3 nucleotides are TGTGCCTGTGACACGAGACTGGGATCCCACCTCCCCTGGGACACCCGACAGATGTTTTTC. Protein sequence: CACDTRLGSHLPWDTRQMFF.

Concerning this clone: The TCRdb record carries a much larger clone's protein, which differs from this DNA's translation at residue 4; a read error is the likely cause, and the protein listed here is the DNA translation. In nucleotides, the CDR3 is TGTGCCTGTGTCACTACTGGGGGATACGTTAGCTCCTGGGACACCCGACAGATGTTTTTC. Residues: CACVTTGGYVSSWDTRQMFF. This chain joins TRDV2 and TRDJ3; 13 positions agree with TRDD3. The CDR3 runs 20 residues. Trimming removed 5 bases from V and 0 bases from J; junction bases left unmatched: 9. The germline gives CDR1 GEAIGNYY, CDR2 EKD.

This clone came up a few times. The mismatch at residue 3 between this DNA's translation and the TCRdb protein of a much larger clone likely reflects a read error; the protein shown is translated from the DNA. The chain combines TRDV2 with TRDJ1; TRDD3 aligns across 8 bases. The V gene's germline CDR1 is GEAIGNYY and CDR2 EKD. This CDR3 contains 18 residues. CDR3 amino acids: CARDQIGGYSPYTDKLIF. In DNA, the CDR3 is TGTGCCCGTGACCAGATAGGGGGATATAGCCCCTACACCGATAAACTCATCTTT.

This clone was counted between two and nine times. The chain links TRDV1 to TRDJ1, with TRDD3 as a possible D gene (7 bases). CDR3 length: 20 amino acids. Germline CDR1 and CDR2: TSWWSYY and QGS. V gave up 1 base and J gave up 2 bases, with 26 bases separating them. The CDR3 nucleotides read TGTGCTCTTGGGGAACCCACCCCAGTTCTTCCTGGGGGTTCTACCGATAAACTCATCTTT. It encodes CALGEPTPVLPGGSTDKLIF.

In this sample, this clone turned up a few times. At residue 8, the TCRdb protein and translated DNA are inconsistent; the protein given comes from the DNA. J is TRDJ1 and V is TRDV1, with unresolved D. The V end was cut by 6 bases, the J end by 0 bases, with 20 bases between. In germline, CDR1 is TSWWSYY, CDR2 QGS. The CDR3 is made up of 17 amino acids. DNA for the CDR3: TGTGCTCTTGGATGGACCCACCACTCGGGGTACACCGATAAACTCATCTTT. Its protein is CALGWTHHSGYTDKLIF.

This clone was counted between two and nine times. TCRdb has a much larger clone's protein, which differs at residue 17 from the translation of this DNA, likely because of a read error; what is shown is the protein translated from the DNA. V is TRDV2 and J is TRDJ3, with D maybe TRDD3 (5 bases). The CDR3 is made up of 19 amino acids. Germline assignment: CDR1 GEAIGNYY and CDR2 EKD. Written as DNA, the CDR3 is TGTGCCTGTGACACTCGCGGGGACGGGGGCTCCTGGGACACCCGACAGACGTTTTTC. It translates to CACDTRGDGGSWDTRQTFF.

Only a few counts were recorded for this clone. The protein TCRdb lists belongs to a much larger clone and differs from this DNA's translation at residue 7, which points to a read error; the protein shown is made from the DNA. This chain connects TRDV2 to TRDJ3; D is perhaps TRDD3 (5 bases). Germline CDR1 reads GEAIGNYY; CDR2 reads EKD. Trimming left V 2 bases short and J 0 bases short, with 16 bases between. This CDR3 contains 19 residues. CDR3 amino acids: CACDRVPGVSSWDTRQMFF. In DNA form, the CDR3 reads TGTGCCTGTGACAGAGTACCGGGGGTCAGCTCCTGGGACACCCGACAGATGTTTTTC.

Comment on this clone: The protein in TCRdb stems from a much larger clone and differs at residue 3 from this DNA's translation, likely a read error; here the protein is translated from the DNA. This chain connects TRDV2 to TRDJ3; D is undetermined. The germline CDR1 and CDR2 sequences are GEAIGNYY and EKD. The CDR3 has 18 amino acids. The CDR3 protein is CARDTAGPSSWDTRQMFF. The DNA for the CDR3 is TGTGCCCGTGACACGGCGGGGCCTAGCTCCTGGGACACCCGACAGATGTTTTTC.

This clone was found a few times. TCRdb records a much larger clone's protein for this DNA, with a difference at residue 9 that likely arises from a read error; the protein given is the translation of the DNA. The CDR3, as DNA: TGTGCCTGTGACACCCCCCTAGTACCGGGGGATACCACGTACACCGATAAACTCATCTTT. Translation gives CACDTPLVPGDTTYTDKLIF. The chain has TRDV2 and TRDJ1; 9 bases match TRDD3. V was pared by 0 bases and J by 0 bases, with 16 bases of the junction left unmatched. CDR1 GEAIGNYY and CDR2 EKD come from the germline V gene. This CDR3 is built from 20 residues.

A note on this clone: This likely reflects a read error, since a far larger clone is one base away. Other DNA sequences in the same sample also yield this CDR3. V and J are TRDV2 and TRDJ3; D is possibly TRDD3 (6 bases). Looked up from germline, CDR1 is GEAIGNYY and CDR2 is EKD. This CDR3 is built from 18 residues. The CDR3 region has the DNA TGTGCCTGTGACACCGGGGATGCTCGTTCCTGGGACACCCGGCAGATGTTTTTC. Amino acids: CACDTGDARSWDTRQMFF.

On this clone: The TCRdb protein and the DNA translation do not line up at residue 14; the protein shown here was made by translating the DNA. The gene calls are TRDV1 and TRDJ1, with TRDD3 matching over 7 bases. V shed 0 bases, J shed 0 bases, and the junction held 16 bases outside the gene matches. From germline, CDR1 is TSWWSYY and CDR2 QGS. There are 20 residues in the CDR3. Written as DNA, the CDR3 is TGTGCTCTTGGGGAACTTATAAAGTCGGGATACCAGGGGGACACCGATAAACTCATCTTT. This codes for CALGELIKSGYQGDTDKLIF.

This clone was recorded a few times. V gene TRDV1 combines with J gene TRDJ1, with D possibly TRDD3 on 9 matching bases. The CDR3 length is 23 residues. V lost 0 bases to trimming and J lost 3 bases, with 35 bases between them. CDR1 and CDR2 from the germline V gene are TSWWSYY and QGS. The CDR3 nucleotides read TGTGCTCTTGGGGAACTTATGTCTCTTCCTACCTACCTGGGGGATTCTACGGCCGATAAACTCATCTTT. It codes for CALGELMSLPTYLGDSTADKLIF.

This clone was observed a handful of times. CDR3 sequence reads: CALGESAYPKLSPGSYADKLIF. In nucleotides, the CDR3 is TGTGCTCTTGGGGAAAGTGCCTACCCCAAGTTGAGCCCGGGTTCGTACGCCGATAAACTCATCTTT. This chain links TRDV1 with TRDJ1; TRDD2 might be the D (5 bases). Per germline, CDR1 TSWWSYY and CDR2 QGS. CDR3 size: 22 residues. Trimming removed 2 bases from V and 3 bases from J, with 34 bases in between.

The V call is TRDV1, the J call TRDJ3, with unresolved D. In germline, CDR1 is TSWWSYY, CDR2 QGS. The V end lost 1 base, the J end lost 2 bases, and 21 bases lay between the germline ends. CDR3 length: 21 amino acids. The CDR3 reads CALGEPGPERPGTWDTRQMFF. CDR3 DNA sequence: TGTGCTCTTGGGGAACCGGGGCCGGAAAGACCGGGTACCTGGGACACCCGACAGATGTTTTTC.

A word on this clone: This DNA's translation differs at residue 11 from TCRdb's protein, which comes from a much larger clone; a read error is likely, and the protein shown is translated from the DNA. J is TRDJ2 and V is TRDV2; 12 positions agree with TRDD3. Germline CDR1 GEAIGNYY, CDR2 EKD. J was trimmed by 4 bases and V by 1 base; bases with no gene match: 6. This CDR3 has 17 amino acids. The CDR3 loop reads CACDTLGDTRGTAQLFF. The CDR3 coding sequence is TGTGCCTGTGACACGCTGGGGGATACGCGTGGGACAGCACAACTCTTCTTT.

A few counts support this clone. In the same sample, other DNA sequences code for this CDR3. This rearrangement joins TRDV1 to TRDJ3, with a tentative D call TRDD3 (5 bases). The CDR3 totals 19 residues. With 0 bases removed from V and 0 bases from J, the gap between germline ends came to 12 bases. CDR1 is TSWWSYY and CDR2 is QGS in the germline V gene. CDR3 sequence (DNA): TGTGCTCTTGGGGAACTTCCTGGGTCTAGCTCCTGGGACACCCGACAGATGTTTTTC. Amino acid sequence: CALGELPGSSSWDTRQMFF.

In its sample, this clone is medium-sized (0.01 to 0.1%). The chain uses TRDV1 and TRDJ1; D gene ambiguous. The CDR3 covers 17 residues. Germline assignment: CDR1 TSWWSYY and CDR2 QGS. V was cut by 3 bases and J by 0 bases, with 17 bases left in between. The CDR3 nucleotides read TGTGCTCTTGGGGACCTTTCCCGTACTCATGACACCGATAAACTCATCTTT. This codes for CALGDLSRTHDTDKLIF.

By share of the sample, this clone is medium-sized. The rearrangement links TRDV1 to TRDJ1, with 9 bases lining up with TRDD2. Per the germline V gene, CDR1 is TSWWSYY and CDR2 is QGS. V dropped 0 bases and J dropped 0; count of bases not matched to a gene: 20. This CDR3 region has 22 residues. The CDR3 loop is CALGELMPSYVDGGLYTDKLIF. The CDR3 bases are TGTGCTCTTGGGGAACTCATGCCTTCCTACGTAGATGGGGGGCTGTACACCGATAAACTCATCTTT.

The V gene remains uncalled, whereas the J gene is TRDJ1. The CDR3 runs 9 residues. The CDR3 loop reads CALGVLAFF. The DNA of the CDR3 is TGTGCTCTTGGGGTCCTCGCCTTCTTC.

This clone turned up a few times. Possible read error: a much larger clone is one base away. Different DNA sequences within this sample yield the same CDR3. The chain links TRDV2 to TRDJ1; TRDD3 agrees at 10 bases. Germline lookup yields CDR1 GEAIGNYY and CDR2 EKD. The CDR3 length is 18 residues. The CDR3 nucleotides are TGTGCCTGTGACAAGAGTACTGGGGGATCCTCGGACACCGATAAACTCATCTTC. Amino acid sequence: CACDKSTGGSSDTDKLIF.

About this clone itself: The translation of this DNA and the TCRdb protein of a much larger clone differ at residue 12, probably owing to a read error; the protein shown here is translated from the DNA. The rearrangement links TRDV2 to TRDJ2, with 11 bases aligning to TRDD3. The germline gives CDR1 GEAIGNYY, CDR2 EKD. The CDR3 extends over 14 amino acids. The CDR3 DNA reads TGTGCCTGTGACTTCCTGGGGGATACAGCACAACCCTTCTTT. Translated, it gives CACDFLGDTAQPFF.

Note on this clone: The sample holds other DNA sequences that translate to the same CDR3. V and J are TRDV1 and TRDJ1, with 11 bases that match TRDD3. This CDR3 region has 16 residues. Germline assignment: CDR1 TSWWSYY and CDR2 QGS. Unmatched junction bases numbered 10, after V lost 3 bases and J lost 7 bases. The CDR3 DNA reads TGTGCTCTTGGGGAGCTAGTGGGGGATACGCGGGGTAAACTCATCTTT. Its protein is CALGELVGDTRGKLIF.

On this clone: Since a much larger clone is just one base distant, this may be a read error. The chain links TRDV2 to TRDJ1, with 8 bases fitting TRDD3. There are 15 residues in the CDR3. Germline CDR1 GEAIGNYY, CDR2 EKD. CDR3: CARDTGDWGPDKLIF. The CDR3 DNA sequence: TGTGCCCGTGACACCGGCGACTGGGGGCCGGATAAACTCATCTTT.

In its sample, this clone ranks as medium-sized (0.01 to 0.1%). The chain carries TRDV1 and TRDJ1; 9 nucleotides agree with TRDD3. V lost 0 bases and J lost 5; bases outside the gene matches: 22. Germline V gives CDR1 TSWWSYY, CDR2 QGS. The CDR3 length is 21 residues. CDR3 in DNA: TGTGCTCTTGGGGAACTAGTCGATTTTTCCTACTGCATGGGGGATAGAGATAAACTCATCTTT. Translation: CALGELVDFSYCMGDRDKLIF.

A note on this clone: A much more abundant neighbour one base away suggests this may be a read error. This CDR3 is also generated by other DNA sequences in the sample. This chain joins TRDV2 and TRDJ1; 8 bases map to TRDD3. Trimming at V came to 0 bases and at J to 1 base, leaving 12 bases not matched to a gene. CDR1 GEAIGNYY and CDR2 EKD come from the germline V gene. This CDR3 region has 18 residues. CDR3 region: CACDTGRVLGIRTDKLIF. DNA of the CDR3: TGTGCCTGTGACACCGGTAGAGTTCTAGGGATACGCACCGATAAACTCATCTTT.